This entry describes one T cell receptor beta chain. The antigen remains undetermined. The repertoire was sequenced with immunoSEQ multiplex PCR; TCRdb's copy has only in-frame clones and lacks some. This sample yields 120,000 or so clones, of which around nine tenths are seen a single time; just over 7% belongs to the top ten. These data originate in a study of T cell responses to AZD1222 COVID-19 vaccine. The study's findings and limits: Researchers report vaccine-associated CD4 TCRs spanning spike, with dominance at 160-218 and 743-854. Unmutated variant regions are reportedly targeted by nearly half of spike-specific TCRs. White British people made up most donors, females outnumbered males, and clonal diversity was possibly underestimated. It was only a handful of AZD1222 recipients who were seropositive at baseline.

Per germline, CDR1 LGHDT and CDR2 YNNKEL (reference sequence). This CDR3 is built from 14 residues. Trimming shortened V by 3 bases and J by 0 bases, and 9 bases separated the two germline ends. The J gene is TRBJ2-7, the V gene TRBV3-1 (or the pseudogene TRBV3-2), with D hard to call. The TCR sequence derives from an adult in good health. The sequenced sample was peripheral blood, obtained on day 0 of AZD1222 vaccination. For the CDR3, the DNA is TGTGCCAGCAGCCAGGGCCAGTACTCCTACGAGCAGTACTTC. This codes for CASSQGQYSYEQYF.